The text below deals with one T cell receptor beta chain. Antigen specificity is unknown. This sample is drawn from a study of OX40 agonist ivuxolimab in advanced cancers. About the study: Dose-escalation patients' cancers were hepatocellular carcinoma, melanoma, renal cell or head and neck cancer. Therapy given before enrollment (anti-PD-1, anti-PD-L1 or anti-CTLA-4) was allowed, and 40% had some. Study conclusions and caveats: Clonal expansion by week 6 occurred in CD4+ and CD8+ blood T cells (at 0.1 to 3.0 mg/kg).

V was trimmed by 5 bases and J by 4 bases, leaving 12 bases between them. In germline, CDR1 is SGHTA, CDR2 FQGNSA. This CDR3 has 13 residues. Blood sampling took place at baseline, cycle 4 day 1, and cycle 7 day 1. The assay was immunoSEQ multiplex PCR, and TCRdb's table has in-frame clones only and misses some. There are 65,000 to 95,000 clones in the sample; about 88% occur only once, and 0.45% to 0.6% lies in the top ten. The sequence came from an adult with an advanced solid tumor such as melanoma, head and neck, liver or kidney cancer. The specimen was CD4+ or CD8+ T cells sorted from blood, collected in a trial of the OX40 agonist ivuxolimab. This chain links TRBV7-2 with TRBJ2-7, with a tentative D call TRBD1 (5 bases). CDR3 coding DNA: TGTGCCAGCAGCGGCCAAAGGGGTTACGAGCAGTACTTC. Protein product: CASSGQRGYEQYF.